Presented here are 16 T cell receptor beta chains from one specimen sequenced in a study of T-cell reconstitution after alpha-beta-depleted transplantation in children. It was with unique molecular identifiers that the TCRbeta library was prepared. One entry per CDR3 protein, called by TCRdb with MiXCR from the PCR reads. The sample carries some 490,000 distinct CDR3 sequences, under 15% recorded once. The sequencing used PBMCs from the stem cell graft donor, collected from the stem cell graft. These receptors were collected from a human donor who donated a stem cell graft to a child with combined immunodeficiency.

The chain carries TRBV5-5 and TRBJ1-4, with a possible D match to TRBD1 (6 bases). Germline V lookup: CDR1 SGHKS, CDR2 YYEKEE (reference sequence). The CDR3 consists of 15 residues. Trimming removed 2 bases from V and 7 bases from J, with 15 bases in between. The CDR3 nucleotides read TGTGCCAGCAGCTTACCTGGACAGAAACTTGAAAAACTGTTTTTT. Amino acids: CASSLPGQKLEKLFF.

The rearrangement joins TRBV20-1 to TRBJ2-7, with 7 bases lining up with TRBD2. Germline assignment: CDR1 DFQATT and CDR2 SNEGSKA (reference sequence). This CDR3 contains 14 residues. V shed 1 base, J shed 2 bases, and the junction held 5 bases outside the gene matches. This CDR3 reads CSARVAAGAYEQYF. CDR3 DNA: TGCAGTGCTAGAGTGGCGGCGGGAGCCTACGAGCAGTACTTC.

This clonotype was found a few times. The gene calls are TRBV4-3 and TRBJ2-3; D is unclear. CDR1 and CDR2 (germline): LGHNA, YSLEER. V shed 0 bases and J shed 2 bases, with 9 bases lying between them. CDR3 size: 15 residues. For the CDR3, the DNA is TGCGCCAGCAGCCAAGATCGGCAGCTCACAGATACGCAGTATTTT. This sequence encodes CASSQDRQLTDTQYF.

This clonotype showed up just a few times. The chain employs TRBV15 and TRBJ2-5, with TRBD1 matching 7 bases. The V gene end was trimmed by 8 bases and the J gene end by 0 bases; junction bases not matched to a gene: 3. The CDR3 is 13 residues long. Germline CDR1 reads LNHNV; CDR2 reads YYDKDF (reference sequence). CDR3 sequence: CATEDRYQETQYF. The CDR3 DNA follows: TGTGCCACCGAGGACAGGTACCAAGAGACCCAGTACTTC.

The gene calls are TRBV28 and TRBJ1-2; TRBD1 matches 7 bases. The germline CDR1 and CDR2 sequences are MDHEN and SYDVKM. This CDR3 is built from 17 residues. V was clipped by 1 base and J by 4 bases; unmatched bases: 12. The CDR3 here is CASSLLGQGDTIYGYTF. The CDR3 bases are TGTGCCAGCAGTTTATTAGGGCAGGGGGACACAATCTATGGCTACACCTTC.

This clonotype was found many times. The chain recombines TRBV7-9 with TRBJ1-3, with D possibly TRBD1 on 5 matching bases. V gave up 5 bases and J gave up 8 bases, with 13 bases separating them. The CDR3 runs to 13 residues. Germline assignment: CDR1 SEHNR and CDR2 FQNEAQ (reference sequence). The CDR3 here is CASSRQRGYTIYF. The CDR3 nucleotides are TGTGCCAGCAGCCGTCAAAGGGGCTACACCATATATTTT.

This sequence joins TRBV10-3 and TRBJ2-7; tentative D call: TRBD1 (6 bases). This CDR3 is built from 14 residues. Germline V lookup: CDR1 ENHRY, CDR2 SYGVKD. V lost 6 bases and J lost 4, with 16 bases in between. The CDR3 sequence is CAIRSPKQGYEQYF. CDR3 nucleotides: TGTGCCATCAGGTCCCCGAAACAGGGTTACGAGCAGTACTTC.

This clonotype has just a few counts. The chain carries TRBV5-8 and TRBJ2-4, with D uncertain. Germline lookup yields CDR1 SGHTS and CDR2 YDEGEE. The CDR3 covers 11 residues. V dropped 0 bases and J dropped 11 bases, with 6 bases sitting between them. The DNA of the CDR3 is TGTGCCAGCAGCTTGGAACGTGTTCAGTACTTC. It encodes CASSLERVQYF.

The V and J genes are TRBV7-9 and TRBJ2-7; 10 nucleotides align to TRBD1. Germline V lookup: CDR1 SEHNR, CDR2 FQNEAQ (reference sequence). The CDR3 extends over 16 amino acids. V dropped 1 base and J dropped 4; count of bases not matched to a gene: 7. The DNA of the CDR3 is TGTGCCAGCAGCTTAGGGGCGGGACAGGGGAATTACGAGCAGTACTTC. Translated: CASSLGAGQGNYEQYF.

The V and J genes are TRBV7-8 and TRBJ2-1; no clear D gene. The V gene lost 3 bases and the J gene lost 4 bases, with 4 bases spanning the gap. This CDR3 has 12 residues. CDR1 is SGHVS, CDR2 FQNEAQ, per germline. The CDR3 region has the DNA TGTGCCAGCAGCTTTTTTTACAATGAGCAGTTCTTC. Its translation: CASSFFYNEQFF. Looking up the rest from reference TRBV7-8 and TRBJ2-1 gives the full variable domain: GAGVSQSPRYKVAKRGQDVALRCDPISGHVSLFWYQQALGQGPEFLTYFQNEAQLDKSGLPSDRFFAERPEGSVSTLKIQRTQQEDSAVYLCASSFFYNEQFFGPGTRLTVL.

The chain employs TRBV11-1 and TRBJ2-1; weak D call: TRBD1 (7 bases). Between the trimmed V and J ends, which lost 6 bases and 2 bases, there was a span of 14 bases. The V gene's germline CDR1 is SGHAT and CDR2 FQDESV (reference sequence). The CDR3 totals 15 residues. CDR3 nucleotide sequence: TGTGCCAGCAGAAAGACTAGGGGGCCCTACAATGAGCAGTTCTTC. Its translation: CASRKTRGPYNEQFF.

This clonotype was observed at least ten times. This chain links TRBV29-1 with TRBJ2-7; a possible D gene is TRBD1 (6 bases). CDR1 SQVTM and CDR2 ANQGSEA come from the germline V gene. V was cut by 6 bases and J by 3 bases, with 18 bases left in between. The CDR3 spans 14 residues. The CDR3 DNA is TGCAGCGTCCTCAACCCGGGCAGGGGCTACGAGCAGTACTTC. Its protein product is CSVLNPGRGYEQYF.

This clonotype has only a few counts. The chain recombines TRBV12-3 or TRBV12-4 with TRBJ2-3; 11 nucleotides line up with TRBD2. The CDR3 spans 15 residues. The V and J ends lost 7 bases and 3 bases, in that order; junction bases with no gene match: 6. CDR3 protein: CASTTLAGETDTQYF. For the CDR3, the DNA is TGTGCCAGCACCACACTAGCGGGGGAGACAGATACGCAGTATTTT.

The chain couples TRBV29-1 to TRBJ2-7; the D is unclear. The ends were cut back, 0 bases at V and 5 bases at J, with 14 bases in the middle. This CDR3 is built from 14 residues. Germline V gives CDR1 SQVTM, CDR2 ANQGSEA. CDR3: CSVEDPASEDEQYF. The DNA for the CDR3 is TGCAGCGTTGAAGACCCTGCCTCCGAGGACGAGCAGTACTTC.

This chain connects TRBV7-2 to TRBJ1-3; D ambiguous. V was clipped by 5 bases and J by 4 bases, with 9 bases between them. This CDR3 region has 13 residues. Germline V gene data show CDR1 as SGHTA and CDR2 as FQGNSA. In nucleotides, the CDR3 is TGTGCCAGCAGCGGCAGAAGAGGAAACACCATATATTTT. Its protein product is CASSGRRGNTIYF. The variable domain in full, with the rest retrieved from reference TRBV7-2 and TRBJ1-3, is GAGVSQSPSNKVTEKGKDVELRCDPISGHTALYWYRQSLGQGLEFLIYFQGNSAPDKSGLPSDRFSAERTGGSVSTLTIQRTQQEDSAVYLCASSGRRGNTIYFGEGSWLTVV.

This clonotype turned up a few times. The chain uses TRBV11-1 and TRBJ2-7; D might be TRBD1 (6 bases). Per the germline V gene, CDR1 is SGHAT and CDR2 is FQDESV (reference sequence). The CDR3 has 14 residues. Trimming removed 4 bases from V and 4 bases from J, with 14 bases in between. The CDR3 DNA reads TGTGCCAGCAGCTCGAGACGGACAGATTACGAGCAGTACTTC. Translating it yields CASSSRRTDYEQYF.